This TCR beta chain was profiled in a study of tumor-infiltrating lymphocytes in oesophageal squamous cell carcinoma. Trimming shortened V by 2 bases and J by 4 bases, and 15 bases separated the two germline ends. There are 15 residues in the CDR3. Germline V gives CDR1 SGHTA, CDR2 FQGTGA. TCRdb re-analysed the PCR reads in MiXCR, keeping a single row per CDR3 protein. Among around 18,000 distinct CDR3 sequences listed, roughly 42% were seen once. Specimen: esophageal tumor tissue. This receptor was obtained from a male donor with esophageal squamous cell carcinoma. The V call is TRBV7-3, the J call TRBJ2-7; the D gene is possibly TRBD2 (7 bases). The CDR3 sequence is CASSLGGAGPYEQYF. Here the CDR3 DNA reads TGTGCCAGCAGCTTAGGGGGGGCGGGCCCTTACGAGCAGTACTTC.